This TCR beta chain stems from a study of OX40 agonist ivuxolimab in advanced cancers. Turning to the study itself: Anti-PD-1, anti-PD-L1 or anti-CTLA-4 therapy given earlier was allowed, and around 40% had some. Notes on the study in general: Certain nonresponding patients likewise had low normalized T-cell clonal expansion.

Profiling relied on immunoSEQ multiplex PCR, and the TCRdb table lists in-frame clones only, not all of them. The table shows about 100,000 clones, with approximately 89% occurring only once. J was trimmed by 4 bases and V by 5 bases; bases with no gene match: 6. Germline V gives CDR1 MNHEY, CDR2 SMNVEV (reference sequence). CDR3 length equals 14 residues. In the case of this clone: The antigen is unknown.

This receptor was identified in an adult with an advanced solid tumor such as melanoma, head and neck, liver or kidney cancer. The genes are TRBV27 and TRBJ2-5, with 8 bases fitting TRBD2. The sequencing used CD4+ or CD8+ T cells sorted from blood, collected in a trial of the OX40 agonist ivuxolimab. CDR3 amino acids: CASSGSAGGETQYF. CDR3 coding DNA: TGTGCCAGCAGTGGCTCCGCGGGGGGAGAGACCCAGTACTTC.